This T cell receptor (beta chain) came from a study of cytomegalovirus exposure and HLA in healthy donors. Study-level results: Upon later analysis, TCR association rates were observed to vary by HLA locus, being highest for DRB1 and lowest for HLA-C.

Note on this clone: Its antigen is undetermined.

The CDR3 contains 15 residues. Germline CDR1 is SGHAT and CDR2 is FQNNGV. V was clipped by 4 bases and J by 8 bases; unmatched bases: 9. The PCR employed 60 Vbeta primers together with 13 Jbeta primers. The repertoire was sequenced with immunoSEQ multiplex PCR; TCRdb's copy has only in-frame clones and lacks some. The sample holds fewer than 250,000 clones, about 78% seen once. The sample consisted of PBMCs. This TCR was recovered from a male donor in good health and CMV-seronegative. The chain uses TRBV11-2 and TRBJ2-1; 9 bases fit TRBD2. The CDR3 bases are TGTGCCAGCAGCTCTTCTAGCGGGATAATCGATGAGCAGTTCTTC. Its protein is CASSSSSGIIDEQFF.